This TCR beta chain emerged from a study of blood T cell repertoires in COVID-19. CDR1 and CDR2 from the germline V gene are LNHDA and SQIVND (reference sequence). The CDR3 length is 14 residues. V was pared by 8 bases and J by 6 bases, with 17 bases between. Measured with immunoSEQ multiplex PCR; TCRdb has only the in-frame clones, and not every one. The sample has about 160,000 clones; 80% are singletons. The receptor comes from an older woman who had recovered from COVID-19. Source material: PBMCs or T cells enriched from blood (not recorded which). The chain employs TRBV19 and TRBJ1-5; D unresolved. CDR3 in DNA: TGTGCCAGTCGCGACTACAACCGGGGTCAGCCCCAGCATTTT. It is translated as CASRDYNRGQPQHF.